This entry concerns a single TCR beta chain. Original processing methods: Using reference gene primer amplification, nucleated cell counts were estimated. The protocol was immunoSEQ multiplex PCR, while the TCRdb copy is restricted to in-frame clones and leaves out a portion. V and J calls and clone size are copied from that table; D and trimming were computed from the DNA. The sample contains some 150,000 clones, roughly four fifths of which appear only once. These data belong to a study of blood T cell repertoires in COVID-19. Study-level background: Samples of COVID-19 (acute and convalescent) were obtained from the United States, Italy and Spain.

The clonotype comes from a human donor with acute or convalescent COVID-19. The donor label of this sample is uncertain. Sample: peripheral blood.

CDR3 amino acids: CASSPQGTPGEQYF. The CDR3, as DNA: TGTGCCAGCAGTCCTCAGGGGACCCCCGGTGAGCAGTACTTC. V is TRBV6-5 and J is TRBJ2-7; tentative D call: TRBD1 (6 bases). The V and J ends lost 5 bases and 7 bases respectively, with 18 bases between them. This CDR3 is 14 amino acids long. The germline CDR1 and CDR2 sequences are MNHEY and SVGAGI.